This note documents a single T cell receptor beta chain sequence. Antigen unknown. This specimen belongs to a study of prognosis after radiotherapy for stage I lung cancer. The ends lost 2 bases at V and 8 bases at J; junction bases unmatched: 13. This CDR3 comprises 17 residues. Germline CDR1 SGHAT, CDR2 FQNNGV. Findings of the study overall: Counted unique TCR clones declined after stereotactic body radiation therapy (median approximately 10,000 versus 7,000).

The authors amplified TCR beta CDR3 from genomic DNA using two-round multiplex PCR. Primers targeting each individual TRBV and TRBJ gene were applied in first-round PCR. Via MiXCR, TCRdb re-called the multiplex PCR reads, giving one row per CDR3 protein. The table includes around 26,000 distinct CDR3 sequences, around 32% detected once. The V gene is TRBV11-2, the J gene TRBJ2-5; 11 bases align to TRBD2. The source was PBMCs, collected before or after stereotactic body radiation therapy (not recorded which). This TCR came from a donor older than 45 with non-small cell lung cancer. The CDR3: CASSLWTSGRARDTQYF. CDR3 in DNA: TGTGCCAGCAGCTTATGGACTAGCGGGCGGGCCCGAGATACCCAGTACTTC. Full variable domain (remainder filled in from reference TRBV11-2 and TRBJ2-5): EAGVAQSPRYKIIEKRQSVAFWCNPISGHATLYWYQQILGQGPKLLIQFQNNGVVDDSQLPKDRFSAERLKGVDSTLKIQPAKLEDSAVYLCASSLWTSGRARDTQYFGPGTRLLVL.